This T cell receptor (beta chain) was documented in a study of beta chain features in type 1 diabetes. This clone has more than one count but fewer than ten. Expressed TCRB transcripts were sequenced, since all the RNA that had been isolated was reverse transcribed. Profiling relied on immunoSEQ multiplex PCR, and the TCRdb table lists in-frame clones only, not all of them. The sample includes under 500,000 clones, over 25% of them seen just once. The TCR comes from a man in his late teens or twenties in good health. Sequenced material: naive CD4+ T cells from blood.

The CDR3 loop reads CASSSQGTGEQPQHF. CDR3 bases: TGTGCCAGCAGCTCCCAGGGGACAGGGGAACAGCCCCAGCATTTT. The chain carries TRBV7-9 and TRBJ1-5; 10 bases match TRBD1. The CDR3 is made up of 15 amino acids. J gave up 7 bases and V 4 bases, and 7 bases lay outside the gene matches. Germline assignment: CDR1 SEHNR and CDR2 FQNEAQ (reference sequence).